Reported below is one TCR beta chain. The table lists this clonotype with a few counts. Its antigen is currently not known. No much larger clonotype is one base removed from it; base qualities were not supplied. The entry originates in a study of T cells after yellow fever vaccination (dated 2019 in TCRdb). As for the study more broadly: The SMART-Seq v4 Ultra Low Input RNA kit was used to prepare libraries from fractions with low cell numbers. To follow T-cell clones before and after both primary and booster YFV17D yellow fever vaccination, bulk TCR alpha and beta repertoires underwent longitudinal sequencing. Two healthy male donors, one aged 18 to 29 and one aged 30 to 39 years, were included in the cohort. Bulk PBMC replicates and cell subsets were isolated from blood drawn at multiple timepoints before and after both primary and secondary immunization.

On the study overall, not on this receptor specifically: A small fraction of clonotypes showed up in both the CD4 and CD8 compartments, probably as a result of convergent recombination. Most clones expanded after primary vaccination were re-detected after the booster (almost 98% of CD4 and around nine tenths of CD8), suggesting broad memory maintenance. FACS-sorted repertoires could contain abundant contaminating clonotypes from the bulk population, so computational filtering was required. Because only a couple of donors were included in the study, the extent to which the findings can be generalized is limited. The secondary T-cell response was weaker than the primary response but faster, peaking on day 5 instead of day 15.

The germline V gene (reference sequence) supplies CDR1 SEHNR and CDR2 FQNEAQ. The CDR3 numbers 15 residues from cysteine through phenylalanine. Only the CDR3 region is kept as DNA, spanning 45 bases read in frame from base 1. Relative to germline, V is 7 bases shorter and J is 2 bases shorter, with 18 bases between their ends. The treatment or condition tag for this specimen amounts to: live attenuated yellow fever vaccine strain. At each blood-draw timepoint, two biological replicates of bulk PBMCs were collected. PBMCs were isolated from peripheral blood using a standard Ficoll-Paque protocol. TriZol was used to extract RNA from bulk PBMCs, from CD4 and CD8 fractions, and from dextramer-positive and dextramer-negative fractions. Synthesis of TCR cDNA relied on 5'RACE template switching, a step that introduced a universal primer site along with unique molecular identifiers. cDNA synthesis was primed from both the TCR alpha and TCR beta constant segments. Two PCR steps were used to amplify libraries, with sample barcodes and sequencing adapters being added in the second step. Sequencing of libraries was performed on Illumina HiSeq 2500 (2x100 bp) or NovaSeq (2x150 bp). The paper's processing steps were these. MIGEC handled demultiplexing of reads and collapsing into UMI consensus sequences, while MiXCR performed V(D)J alignment. Vaccine-responding clonotypes were identified with edgeR using replicate PBMC samples, with FDR below 0.01 and a log2 fold change above 5 up to day 15 being required. Bulk clonotypes were assigned CD4 or CD8 identity according to which sequenced CD4 or CD8 repertoire held them at higher abundance. TCRdb reworked the public reads: Q25 trimming with fastp, MiXCR clone assembly, productive beta chains retained. Each record represents a unique CDR3 protein, reported with the most common genes and DNA among its rows. The V and J calls reflect TCRdb's pipeline rather than the authors' work. The sample contains just under 600,000 distinct CDR3 sequences, roughly 14% of them found a single time. Of the sample, about an eighth falls within the top ten clones.

The clonotype originates from a man aged 25 to 45 who received the YFV17D yellow fever vaccine. The source was PBMCs, collected on the day of the yellow fever booster vaccination. Recombination joined TRBV7-9 with TRBJ2-7, with the D gene call left open. The nucleotides read TGTGCCAGCACAGGCGTCCTCGGAAGAACCTACGAGCAGTACTTC. This codes for CASTGVLGRTYEQYF.